Each of the 17 T cell receptor beta chains below was sequenced from the same sample in a study of PD-1 blockade in classical Hodgkin lymphoma. Measured with immunoSEQ multiplex PCR; TCRdb has only the in-frame clones, and not every one. The data show 40,000 to 50,000 clones, approximately 71% seen once. This sample's time point: cycle 4 day 1 (C4D1), after more than five weeks of nivolumab. The patients all showed relapse after autologous stem cell transplantation, while their brentuximab vedotin exposure varied. Sample: peripheral blood mononuclear cells (PBMCs), taken before the fourth cycle of nivolumab. The origin of the receptors is a human donor with classical Hodgkin lymphoma.

The chain employs TRBV7-9 and TRBJ2-7; 7 bases are a match to TRBD2. J was trimmed by 6 bases and V by 7 bases; bases with no gene match: 6. The germline V gene encodes CDR1 SEHNR and CDR2 FQNEAQ (reference sequence). The CDR3 has 12 amino acids. CDR3 nucleotides: TGTGCCAGCACCCCGGGGGGTCTCGAGCAGTACTTC. Translating it yields CASTPGGLEQYF.

The chain couples TRBV23-1 to TRBJ1-5; D remains ambiguous. TRBV23-1 is an open reading frame whose function is uncertain. Trimming took off 0 bases at V and 6 bases at J, with 12 bases between the two ends. The CDR3 is 15 residues long. The CDR3 sequence: CASSQSEVGIQPQHF. Here the CDR3 DNA reads TGCGCCAGCAGTCAATCAGAGGTAGGGATTCAGCCCCAGCATTTT.

V and J are TRBV7-9 and TRBJ1-2; 7 bases align to TRBD1. CDR1 is SEHNR and CDR2 is FQNEAQ in the germline V gene (reference sequence). CDR3 size: 16 residues. After removal of 5 bases from V and 1 base from J, the junction contained 10 bases not matched to a gene. DNA of the CDR3: TGTGCCAGCAGCCACCCAACGGGACAGAATAACTATGGCTACACCTTC. Amino acid sequence: CASSHPTGQNNYGYTF.

This chain links TRBV6-5 with TRBJ2-1; TRBD2 aligns across 8 bases. Germline lookup yields CDR1 MNHEY and CDR2 SVGAGI. J was trimmed by 6 bases and V by 5 bases; bases with no gene match: 9. This CDR3 has 15 amino acids. CDR3 DNA: TGTGCCAGCAGTCCTAGCGGGCTCCGAATCAATGAGCAGTTCTTC. It yields the protein CASSPSGLRINEQFF.

This clone is termed medium-sized. The chain is built from TRBV7-9 and TRBJ1-4; D unresolved. In germline, CDR1 is SEHNR, CDR2 FQNEAQ (reference sequence). The CDR3 sequence is 14 residues long. V was trimmed by 2 bases and J by 3 bases, leaving 7 bases between them. DNA for the CDR3: TGTGCCAGCAGCTTACCGTATCCTAATGAAAAACTGTTTTTT. This gives the protein CASSLPYPNEKLFF.

V is TRBV5-5 and J is TRBJ1-5, with D possibly TRBD1 on 5 matching bases. The V gene's germline CDR1 is SGHKS and CDR2 YYEKEE (reference sequence). The V end lost 0 bases, the J end lost 0 bases, and 10 bases lay between the germline ends. The CDR3 has 16 residues. The CDR3 DNA follows: TGTGCCAGCAGCTTGGTTGGAGGGGATAGCAATCAGCCCCAGCATTTT. This codes for CASSLVGGDSNQPQHF.

The chain is built from TRBV2 and TRBJ1-1; no firm D call. V was shortened by 6 bases and J by 1 base, with 15 bases between the two germline ends. The CDR3 covers 15 residues. Germline-derived CDR1 and CDR2 are SNHLY and FYNNEI. The CDR3 spells CASSPADRPNTEAFF. The CDR3 region has the DNA TGTGCCAGCAGCCCGGCTGATAGGCCGAACACTGAAGCTTTCTTT.

CDR3 residues: CASSPHPGVHSPLHF. In DNA, the CDR3 is TGTGCCAGCAGCCCCCATCCGGGGGTGCATTCACCCCTCCACTTT. The chain uses TRBV4-2 and TRBJ1-6; the D gene is possibly TRBD1 (5 bases). The CDR3 extends over 15 amino acids. Germline V lookup: CDR1 LGHNA, CDR2 YNFKEQ. V was clipped by 4 bases and J by 8 bases, with 15 bases between them.

The chain links TRBV11-2 to TRBJ1-2; D unresolved. Looked up from germline, CDR1 is SGHAT and CDR2 is FQNNGV. The CDR3 extends over 12 amino acids. Trimming removed 4 bases at V and 1 base at J, with 4 bases between. The CDR3 DNA reads as TGTGCCAGCAGCTACAGTAACTATGGCTACACCTTC. It encodes CASSYSNYGYTF.

The rearrangement joins TRBV6-6 to TRBJ1-5; D unresolved. The germline V gene has CDR1 MNHNY and CDR2 SVGAGI (reference sequence). V lost 2 bases and J lost 4, with 9 bases in between. This CDR3 region has 14 residues. This CDR3 is CASSYLGLNQPQHF. In nucleotides, the CDR3 is TGTGCCAGCAGTTACCTGGGGTTAAATCAGCCCCAGCATTTT.

The V gene is TRBV27, the J gene TRBJ1-1, with D unresolved. This CDR3 is built from 14 residues. Germline V lookup: CDR1 MNHEY, CDR2 SMNVEV (reference sequence). V was shortened by 5 bases and J by 2 bases, with 12 bases between the two germline ends. The CDR3 is CASSKFPVNTEAFF. The CDR3 DNA sequence: TGTGCCAGCAGTAAATTCCCCGTTAACACTGAAGCTTTCTTT.

The chain employs TRBV27 and TRBJ2-1; D may match TRBD1 or TRBD2 (6 bases each). The germline V gene has CDR1 MNHEY and CDR2 SMNVEV (reference sequence). V lost 4 bases and J lost 8, with 24 bases in between. CDR3 size: 17 residues. CDR3 bases: TGTGCCAGCAGTTCGACCTTGGGGGGCGCGGAGTCCGATGAGCAGTTCTTC. The encoded protein is CASSSTLGGAESDEQFF.

The chain carries TRBV28 and TRBJ2-1; a possible D gene is TRBD1 (6 bases). Looked up from germline, CDR1 is MDHEN and CDR2 is SYDVKM. CDR3 length equals 18 residues. Trimming shortened V by 9 bases and J by 8 bases, and 32 bases separated the two germline ends. CDR3 DNA sequence: TGTGCCAGTAACTTTGGCGTGGGGGCGGGTGGTTCGAGGGATGAGCAGTTCTTC. Protein product: CASNFGVGAGGSRDEQFF.

The V call is TRBV5-4, the J call TRBJ2-7; no definite D call. Germline-derived CDR1 and CDR2 are SGHNT and YYREEE (reference sequence). The CDR3 spans 15 residues. V was cut by 0 bases and J by 0 bases, with 10 bases left in between. In DNA form, the CDR3 reads TGTGCCAGCAGCTTGGACAGACATACCTCCTACGAGCAGTACTTC. Encoded protein: CASSLDRHTSYEQYF. Full variable domain (missing parts from reference TRBV5-4 and TRBJ2-7): ETGVTQSPTHLIKTRGQQVTLRCSSQSGHNTVSWYQQALGQGPQFIFQYYREEENGRGNFPPRFSGLQFPNYSSELNVNALELDDSALYLCASSLDRHTSYEQYFGPGTRLTVT.

The CDR3, as DNA: TGCGCCAGCTCACAGGGGAGTGGGACTGAAGCTTTCTTT. As protein: CASSQGSGTEAFF. The rearrangement joins TRBV5-1 to TRBJ1-1; 7 bases map to TRBD1. Germline CDR1 reads SGHRS; CDR2 reads YFSETQ. The CDR3 runs 13 residues. V shed 7 bases, J shed 5 bases, and the junction held 8 bases outside the gene matches.

The gene calls are TRBV5-4 and TRBJ2-1; weak D call: TRBD2 (7 bases). Trimming stripped 2 bases from V and 4 bases from J, with 16 bases between. Per germline, CDR1 SGHNT and CDR2 YYREEE (reference sequence). This CDR3 is built from 16 residues. CDR3 amino acids: CASSFRGGGQYNEQFF. Written as DNA, the CDR3 is TGTGCCAGCAGCTTCAGGGGAGGGGGGCAATACAATGAGCAGTTCTTC.

The CDR3 spells CASRSGGAFETQYF. The CDR3 bases are TGTGCCAGCAGAAGCGGGGGGGCCTTTGAGACCCAGTACTTC. The chain combines TRBV11-2 with TRBJ2-5; 10 bases are a match to TRBD2. Germline V gene sequence: CDR1 SGHAT, CDR2 FQNNGV. Trimming removed 6 bases from V and 5 bases from J; junction bases left unmatched: 6. The CDR3 has 14 residues.